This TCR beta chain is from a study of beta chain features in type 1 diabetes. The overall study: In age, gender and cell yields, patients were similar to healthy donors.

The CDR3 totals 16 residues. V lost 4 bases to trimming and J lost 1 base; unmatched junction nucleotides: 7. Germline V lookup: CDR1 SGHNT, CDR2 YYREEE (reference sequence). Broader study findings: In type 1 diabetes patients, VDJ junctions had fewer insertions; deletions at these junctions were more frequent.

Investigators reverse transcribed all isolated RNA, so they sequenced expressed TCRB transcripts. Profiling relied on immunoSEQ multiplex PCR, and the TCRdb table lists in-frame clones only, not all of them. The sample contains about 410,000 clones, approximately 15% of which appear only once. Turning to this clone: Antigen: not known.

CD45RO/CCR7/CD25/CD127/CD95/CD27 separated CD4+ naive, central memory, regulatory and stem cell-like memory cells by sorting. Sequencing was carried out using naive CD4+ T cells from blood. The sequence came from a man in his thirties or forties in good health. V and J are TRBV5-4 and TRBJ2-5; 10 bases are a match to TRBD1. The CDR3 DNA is TGTGCCAGCAGCACGATGACAGGGGGCGGCCAAGAGACCCAGTACTTC. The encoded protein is CASSTMTGGGQETQYF.